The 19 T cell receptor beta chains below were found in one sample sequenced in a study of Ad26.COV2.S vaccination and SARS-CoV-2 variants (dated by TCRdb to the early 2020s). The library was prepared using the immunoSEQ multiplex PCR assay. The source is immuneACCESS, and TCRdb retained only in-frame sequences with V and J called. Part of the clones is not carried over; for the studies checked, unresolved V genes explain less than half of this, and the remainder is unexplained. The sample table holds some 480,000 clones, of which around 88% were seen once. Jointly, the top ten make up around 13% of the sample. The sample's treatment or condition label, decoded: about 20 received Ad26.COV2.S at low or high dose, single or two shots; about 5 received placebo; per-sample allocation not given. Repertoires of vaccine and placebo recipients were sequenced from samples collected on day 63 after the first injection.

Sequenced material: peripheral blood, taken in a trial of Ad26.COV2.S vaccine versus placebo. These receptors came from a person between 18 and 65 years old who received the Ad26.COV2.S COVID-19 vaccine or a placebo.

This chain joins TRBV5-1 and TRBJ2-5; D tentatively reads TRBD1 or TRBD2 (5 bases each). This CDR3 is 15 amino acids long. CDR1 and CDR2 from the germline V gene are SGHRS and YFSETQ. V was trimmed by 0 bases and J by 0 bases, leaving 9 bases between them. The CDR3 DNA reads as TGCGCCAGCAGCTTGGGACAGACTAACCAAGAGACCCAGTACTTC. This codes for CASSLGQTNQETQYF.

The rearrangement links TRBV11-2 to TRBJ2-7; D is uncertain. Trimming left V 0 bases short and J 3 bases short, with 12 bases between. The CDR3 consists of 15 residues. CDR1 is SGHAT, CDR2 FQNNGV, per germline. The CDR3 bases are TGTGCCAGCAGCTTAGATCGCATTTCACTCTACGAGCAGTACTTC. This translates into CASSLDRISLYEQYF.

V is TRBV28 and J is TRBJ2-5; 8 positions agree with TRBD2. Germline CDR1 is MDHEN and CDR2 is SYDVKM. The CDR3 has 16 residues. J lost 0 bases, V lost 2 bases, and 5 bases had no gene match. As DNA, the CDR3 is TGTGCCAGCAGTTTAGTTAGCGGGGACGACCAAGAGACCCAGTACTTC. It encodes CASSLVSGDDQETQYF.

CDR3 protein: CASSFRGNVGYTF. Written as DNA, the CDR3 is TGTGCCAGCAGTTTTCGGGGTAACGTTGGCTACACCTTC. The V and J genes are TRBV28 and TRBJ1-2, with D unresolved. This CDR3 region has 13 residues. From germline, CDR1 is MDHEN and CDR2 SYDVKM. The V end lost 3 bases, the J end lost 7 bases, and 12 bases lay between the germline ends.

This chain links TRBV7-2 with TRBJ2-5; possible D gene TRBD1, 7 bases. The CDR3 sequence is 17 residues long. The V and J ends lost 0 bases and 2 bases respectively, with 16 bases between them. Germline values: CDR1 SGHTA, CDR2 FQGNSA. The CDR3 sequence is CASSLALRAGGQETQYF. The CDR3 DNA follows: TGTGCCAGCAGCTTAGCGCTTCGGGCAGGGGGGCAAGAGACCCAGTACTTC.

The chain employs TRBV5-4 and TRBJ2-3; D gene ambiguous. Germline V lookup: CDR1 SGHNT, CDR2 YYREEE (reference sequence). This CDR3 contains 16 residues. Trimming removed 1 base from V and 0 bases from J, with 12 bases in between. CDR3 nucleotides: TGTGCCAGCAGCTTGTCTGCCGGCCCTAGCACAGATACGCAGTATTTT. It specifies CASSLSAGPSTDTQYF.

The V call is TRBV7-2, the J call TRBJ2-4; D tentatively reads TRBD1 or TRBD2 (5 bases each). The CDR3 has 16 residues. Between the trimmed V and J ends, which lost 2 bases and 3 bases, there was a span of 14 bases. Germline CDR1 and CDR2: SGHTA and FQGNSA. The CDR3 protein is CASSLLGDRGKNIQYF. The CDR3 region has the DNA TGTGCCAGCAGCTTATTGGGGGATAGAGGCAAAAACATTCAGTACTTC.

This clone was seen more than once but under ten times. CDR3 sequence: CASSRTRGIGNEQFF. The CDR3 bases are TGTGCCAGCAGCAGAACTCGCGGGATCGGTAATGAGCAGTTCTTC. J is TRBJ2-1 and V is TRBV11-1, with D possibly TRBD2 on 6 matching bases. CDR3 size: 15 residues. The V end lost 5 bases, the J end lost 7 bases, and 18 bases lay between the germline ends. CDR1 and CDR2 (germline): SGHAT, FQDESV (reference sequence). Filled out from reference TRBV11-1 and TRBJ2-1, the complete variable domain reads EAEVAQSPRYKITEKSQAVAFWCDPISGHATLYWYRQILGQGPELLVQFQDESVVDDSQLPKDRFSAERLKGVDSTLKIQPAELGDSAMYLCASSRTRGIGNEQFFGPGTRLTVL.

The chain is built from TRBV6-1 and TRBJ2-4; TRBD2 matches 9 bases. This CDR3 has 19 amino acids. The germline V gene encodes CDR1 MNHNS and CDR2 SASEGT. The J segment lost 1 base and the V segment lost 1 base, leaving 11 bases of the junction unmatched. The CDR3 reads CASSEGLGSGGGAKNIQYF. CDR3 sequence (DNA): TGTGCCAGCAGTGAAGGTCTCGGTAGCGGGGGAGGGGCCAAAAACATTCAGTACTTC.

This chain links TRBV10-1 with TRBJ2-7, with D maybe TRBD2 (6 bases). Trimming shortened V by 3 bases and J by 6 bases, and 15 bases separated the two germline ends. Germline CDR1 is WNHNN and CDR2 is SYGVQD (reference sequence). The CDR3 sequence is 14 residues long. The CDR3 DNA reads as TGCGCCAGCAGTGATTCCCGACTAGATGGCGAGCAGTACTTC. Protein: CASSDSRLDGEQYF.

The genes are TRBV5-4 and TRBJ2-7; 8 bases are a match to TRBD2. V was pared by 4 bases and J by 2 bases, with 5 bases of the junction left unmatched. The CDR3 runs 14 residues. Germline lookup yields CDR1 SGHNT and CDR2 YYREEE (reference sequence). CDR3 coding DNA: TGTGCCAGCAGCCTAGCGGGCCTCACCTACGAGCAGTACTTC. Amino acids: CASSLAGLTYEQYF.

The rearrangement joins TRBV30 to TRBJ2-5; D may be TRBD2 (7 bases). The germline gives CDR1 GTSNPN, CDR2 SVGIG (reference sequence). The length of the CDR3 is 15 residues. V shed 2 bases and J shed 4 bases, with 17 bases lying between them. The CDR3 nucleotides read TGTGCCTGGAGTTCTGGGGGGGCCGCCTTAGAGACCCAGTACTTC. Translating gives CAWSSGGAALETQYF.

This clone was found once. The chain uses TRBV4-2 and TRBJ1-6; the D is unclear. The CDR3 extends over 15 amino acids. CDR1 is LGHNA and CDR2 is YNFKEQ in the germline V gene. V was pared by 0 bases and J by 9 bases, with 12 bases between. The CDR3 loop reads CASSQDWGAGSPLHF. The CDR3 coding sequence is TGTGCCAGCAGCCAAGATTGGGGTGCGGGTTCACCCCTCCACTTT.

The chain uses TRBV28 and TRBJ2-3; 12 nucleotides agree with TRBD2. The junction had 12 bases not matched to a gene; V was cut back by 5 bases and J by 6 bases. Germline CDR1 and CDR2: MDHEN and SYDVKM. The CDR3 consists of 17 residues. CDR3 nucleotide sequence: TGTGCCAGCAGTCTGGTTTCTAGCGGGAGGGCCATGGATACGCAGTATTTT. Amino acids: CASSLVSSGRAMDTQYF.

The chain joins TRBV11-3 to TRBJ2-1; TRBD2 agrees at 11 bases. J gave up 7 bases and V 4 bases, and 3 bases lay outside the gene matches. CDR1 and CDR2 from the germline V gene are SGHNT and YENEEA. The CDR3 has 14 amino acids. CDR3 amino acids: CASSSGLAVNEQFF. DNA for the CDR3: TGTGCCAGCAGCTCGGGACTAGCGGTTAATGAGCAGTTCTTC.

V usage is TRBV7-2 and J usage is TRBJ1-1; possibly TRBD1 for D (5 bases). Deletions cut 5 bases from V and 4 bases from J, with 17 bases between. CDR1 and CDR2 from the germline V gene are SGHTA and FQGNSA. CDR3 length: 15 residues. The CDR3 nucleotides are TGTGCCAGCAGCCCTTCTTTGGATGGGGGCACTGAAGCTTTCTTT. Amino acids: CASSPSLDGGTEAFF.

CDR3 nucleotides: TGTGCCAGCAGCGGGGCTACCCTGGGTGAGCAGTTCTTC. It is translated as CASSGATLGEQFF. The chain combines TRBV9 with TRBJ2-1; no firm D call. This CDR3 is 13 amino acids long. Looked up from germline, CDR1 is SGDLS and CDR2 is YYNGEE. V lost 3 bases and J lost 9, with 13 bases in between.

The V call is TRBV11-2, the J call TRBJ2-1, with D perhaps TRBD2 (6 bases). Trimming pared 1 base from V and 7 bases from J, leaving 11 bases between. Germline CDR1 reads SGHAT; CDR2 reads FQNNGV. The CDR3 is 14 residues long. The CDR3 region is CASSLVGRENEQFF. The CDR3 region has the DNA TGTGCCAGCAGCTTAGTCGGGCGGGAAAATGAGCAGTTCTTC. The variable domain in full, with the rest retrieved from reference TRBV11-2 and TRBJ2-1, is EAGVAQSPRYKIIEKRQSVAFWCNPISGHATLYWYQQILGQGPKLLIQFQNNGVVDDSQLPKDRFSAERLKGVDSTLKIQPAKLEDSAVYLCASSLVGRENEQFFGPGTRLTVL.

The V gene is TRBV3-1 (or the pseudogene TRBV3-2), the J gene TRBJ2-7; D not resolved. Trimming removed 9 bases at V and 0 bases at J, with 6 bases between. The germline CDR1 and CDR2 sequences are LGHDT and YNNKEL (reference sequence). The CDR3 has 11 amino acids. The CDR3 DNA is TGTGCCAGAGACAACTCCTACGAGCAGTACTTC. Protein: CARDNSYEQYF.